Following are 26 T cell receptor beta chains from one sample sequenced in a study of CD8+ T cells in alopecia areata. Treatment meaning: oral pan-JAK inhibitor, 5-10 mg twice daily. Reverse transcription of extracted RNA yielded cDNA, which provided the sequencing template. Clones were read by immunoSEQ multiplex PCR, and TCRdb kept only the in-frame ones, dropping some. The table lists about 200,000 clones, 55% to 70% of them singletons, with around 3.2% in the top ten. Source: CD4+ T cells sorted from blood, taken at week 4, from a patient treated with tofacitinib. The source of these receptors is a human donor with alopecia areata.

The chain uses TRBV28 and TRBJ2-7, with D maybe TRBD1 (6 bases). Trimming took off 1 base at V and 2 bases at J, with 12 bases between the two ends. The CDR3 has 15 residues. Germline values: CDR1 MDHEN, CDR2 SYDVKM. CDR3 residues: CASSLLQGPAYEQYF. The CDR3 DNA follows: TGTGCCAGCAGTTTATTACAGGGCCCCGCCTACGAGCAGTACTTC.

V gene TRBV9 combines with J gene TRBJ1-1; D unresolved. This CDR3 spans 13 amino acids. Deletions cut 3 bases from V and 3 bases from J, with 9 bases between. Germline assignment: CDR1 SGDLS and CDR2 YYNGEE. The CDR3 protein is CASSADGDTEAFF. CDR3 in DNA: TGTGCCAGCAGCGCGGATGGTGACACTGAAGCTTTCTTT.

The chain couples TRBV5-6 to TRBJ2-6, with D perhaps matching TRBD1 (5 bases). This CDR3 contains 17 residues. Germline CDR1 and CDR2: SGHDT and YYEEEE. The ends were cut back, 2 bases at V and 1 base at J, with 13 bases in the middle. This chain's CDR3 is CASSFGRVGSGANVLTF. The CDR3 region has the DNA TGTGCCAGCAGCTTCGGCAGGGTTGGGTCTGGGGCCAACGTCCTGACTTTC. The full variable domain, with the rest looked up from reference TRBV5-6 and TRBJ2-6, is DAGVTQSPTHLIKTRGQQVTLRCSPKSGHDTVSWYQQALGQGPQFIFQYYEEEERQRGNFPDRFSGHQFPNYSSELNVNALLLGDSALYLCASSFGRVGSGANVLTFGAGSRLTVL.

The chain combines TRBV7-8 with TRBJ2-3; D uncertain. In germline, CDR1 is SGHVS, CDR2 FQNEAQ. The CDR3 extends over 12 amino acids. The V and J ends lost 1 base and 6 bases respectively, with 5 bases between them. CDR3 coding DNA: TGTGCCAGCAGCTTAGGAATGGATACGCAGTATTTT. Its translation is CASSLGMDTQYF.

The rearrangement links TRBV5-4 to TRBJ2-5; maybe TRBD1 (5 bases). This CDR3 is 13 amino acids long. Trimming cost V 2 bases and J 4 bases, with 9 bases left between them. Germline-derived CDR1 and CDR2 are SGHNT and YYREEE (reference sequence). This CDR3 reads CASSLRGRETQYF. For the CDR3, the DNA is TGTGCCAGCAGCTTAAGGGGTCGAGAGACCCAGTACTTC.

Only a few counts were recorded for this clone. CDR3 in DNA: TGTGCCATCAGCAGGGTGGACGGGGAGCTGTTTTTT. Residues: CAISRVDGELFF. V usage is TRBV10-3 and J usage is TRBJ2-2; D perhaps matches TRBD1 (5 bases). Germline values: CDR1 ENHRY, CDR2 SYGVKD. Deletions cut 6 bases from V and 7 bases from J, with 9 bases between. CDR3 length: 12 residues.

V and J are TRBV2 and TRBJ1-6; 10 nucleotides line up with TRBD1. The CDR3 is 16 residues long. CDR1 SNHLY and CDR2 FYNNEI come from the germline V gene. The V segment lost 6 bases and the J segment 7 bases; nucleotides outside the gene matches: 9. CDR3 region: CASRSLPGQGNSPLHF. CDR3 DNA: TGTGCCAGCAGATCCCTTCCGGGACAGGGGAATTCACCCCTCCACTTT.

The J gene is TRBJ1-1, the V gene TRBV10-3; 9 bases match TRBD1. This CDR3 has 18 amino acids. CDR1 ENHRY and CDR2 SYGVKD come from the germline V gene. Germline trimming cut 3 bases from V and 1 base from J; bases unmatched to any gene: 12. The CDR3 DNA follows: TGTGCCATCAGTGACCCCACATCCGGGACAGGGCCGAACACTGAAGCTTTCTTT. Residues: CAISDPTSGTGPNTEAFF.

The sample holds a few counts of this clone. CDR3 DNA: TGCAGCGTGACGGGGCCGGGGGGTGAGACCCAGTACTTC. It translates to CSVTGPGGETQYF. This rearrangement joins TRBV29-1 to TRBJ2-5, with 7 bases matching TRBD2. CDR3 size: 13 residues. V lost 6 bases and J lost 5; bases outside the gene matches: 9. The germline V gene encodes CDR1 SQVTM and CDR2 ANQGSEA.

The gene calls are TRBV6-1 and TRBJ1-2; a weak D match, TRBD1 (5 bases). The CDR3 length is 17 residues. The germline V and J ends were trimmed by 1 base and 2 bases, with 17 bases remaining between them. Per the germline V gene, CDR1 is MNHNS and CDR2 is SASEGT. The CDR3 sequence is CASSEGYLGRDNYGYTF. CDR3 in DNA: TGTGCCAGCAGTGAAGGTTATCTCGGCAGGGACAACTATGGCTACACCTTC.

The sample holds a few counts of this clone. The V call is TRBV7-2, the J call TRBJ1-1, with 8 bases that match TRBD1. The CDR3 is made up of 13 amino acids. Germline values: CDR1 SGHTA, CDR2 FQGNSA. J gave up 3 bases and V 6 bases, and 3 bases lay outside the gene matches. The CDR3, as DNA: TGTGCCAGCAGGCTGACAGGGGACACTGAAGCTTTCTTT. Protein product: CASRLTGDTEAFF.

This CDR3 is CASSQDRSRTEAFF. Written as DNA, the CDR3 is TGCGCCAGCAGCCAAGATAGAAGTCGCACTGAAGCTTTCTTT. The rearrangement uses TRBV4-1 and TRBJ1-1; no definite D call. This CDR3 spans 14 amino acids. V was cut by 0 bases and J by 4 bases, with 9 bases left in between. CDR1 and CDR2 (germline): MGHRA, YSYEKL.

The rearrangement joins TRBV25-1 to TRBJ2-7; D not resolved. The V gene's germline CDR1 is MGHDK and CDR2 SYGVNS. CDR3 length equals 11 residues. Trimming removed 5 bases at V and 5 bases at J, with 7 bases between. CDR3 protein: CASSPSHEQYF. The CDR3 bases are TGTGCCAGCAGTCCCAGTCACGAGCAGTACTTC.

This clone has only a few counts. At the DNA level, this CDR3 is encoded by other sequences in the same sample as well. This rearrangement joins TRBV5-1 to TRBJ2-6; D ambiguous. The CDR3 sequence is 14 residues long. The germline gives CDR1 SGHRS, CDR2 YFSETQ. V was clipped by 7 bases and J by 0 bases, with 8 bases between them. The CDR3 DNA reads TGCGCCAGCTCCCCAAGCTCTGGGGCCAACGTCCTGACTTTC. This translates into CASSPSSGANVLTF.

This clone was observed a few times. The V gene is TRBV18, the J gene TRBJ1-4, with D perhaps TRBD1 (5 bases). Deletions cut 3 bases from V and 7 bases from J, with 9 bases between. The CDR3 has 13 residues. Germline values: CDR1 KGHSH, CDR2 LQKENI. For the CDR3, the DNA is TGTGCCAGCTCACCCCCGGGGGGTGAAAAACTGTTTTTT. Protein product: CASSPPGGEKLFF.

The CDR3 is CAWSPGSLPSAGNTIYF. CDR3 DNA: TGTGCCTGGAGTCCAGGGTCGCTCCCCTCTGCTGGAAACACCATATATTTT. The chain is built from TRBV30 and TRBJ1-3, with a weak D call TRBD1 (5 bases). There are 17 residues in the CDR3. Trimming left V 2 bases short and J 2 bases short, with 19 bases between. Germline CDR1 reads GTSNPN; CDR2 reads SVGIG (reference sequence).

This clone was detected only once. This rearrangement joins TRBV2 to TRBJ2-1; 10 nucleotides align to TRBD2. V shed 5 bases, J shed 6 bases, and the junction held 10 bases outside the gene matches. This CDR3 region has 16 residues. Germline lookup yields CDR1 SNHLY and CDR2 FYNNEI. As DNA, the CDR3 is TGTGCCAGCAGTCCTACAACTAGCGGGGCTCTCAATGAGCAGTTCTTC. Translated, it gives CASSPTTSGALNEQFF.

This clone was found a few times. The CDR3 reads CASTPPGSSNQPQHF. CDR3 bases: TGTGCCAGCACCCCGCCGGGGTCCAGCAATCAGCCCCAGCATTTT. The chain is built from TRBV28 and TRBJ1-5; D not certain. CDR1 is MDHEN, CDR2 SYDVKM, per germline. Trimming took off 7 bases at V and 1 base at J, with 14 bases between the two ends. This CDR3 contains 15 residues.

There are a few counts of this clone. The same CDR3 arises from other DNA sequences in this sample as well. The rearrangement joins TRBV30 to TRBJ1-5; D gene uncertain. There are 11 residues in the CDR3. From germline, CDR1 is GTSNPN and CDR2 SVGIG (reference sequence). V shed 0 bases and J shed 6 bases, with 3 bases lying between them. The CDR3 DNA is TGTGCCTGGAGTGTAGGTCAGCCCCAGCATTTT. Translating it yields CAWSVGQPQHF.

The chain employs TRBV6-5 and TRBJ2-1, with a possible D match to TRBD1 (5 bases). The length of the CDR3 is 13 residues. Germline loops: CDR1 MNHEY, CDR2 SVGAGI. Trimming took off 6 bases at V and 4 bases at J, with 10 bases between the two ends. The CDR3: CASRMDTYNEQFF. The CDR3 DNA reads as TGTGCCAGCAGAATGGACACTTACAATGAGCAGTTCTTC.

CDR3 loop: CAWRGREFSPLHF. The CDR3 region has the DNA TGTGCCTGGAGGGGGAGAGAATTTTCACCCCTCCACTTT. The rearrangement links TRBV30 to TRBJ1-6; D remains ambiguous. Trimming shortened V by 3 bases and J by 9 bases, and 12 bases separated the two germline ends. This CDR3 contains 13 residues. CDR1 GTSNPN and CDR2 SVGIG come from the germline V gene (reference sequence).

This clone was counted a single time. The chain employs TRBV30 and TRBJ2-3, with D hard to call. Germline CDR1 is GTSNPN and CDR2 is SVGIG (reference sequence). The CDR3 has 12 residues. The germline V and J ends were trimmed by 5 bases and 4 bases, with 10 bases remaining between them. CDR3 DNA sequence: TGTGCCTGGGGGTTCCGCGCAGATACGCAGTATTTT. The encoded protein is CAWGFRADTQYF.

This clone was counted between two and nine times. Written as DNA, the CDR3 is TGTGCCAGCAGGGAGGTTGGTAACTATGGCTACACCTTC. Protein: CASREVGNYGYTF. This chain connects TRBV27 to TRBJ1-2; the D is unclear. Germline values: CDR1 MNHEY, CDR2 SMNVEV (reference sequence). Trimming cost V 6 bases and J 1 base, with 9 bases left between them. The CDR3 is 13 amino acids.

This clone was seen a few times. This sequence joins TRBV5-1 and TRBJ2-3, with D unclear. The CDR3 sequence is 15 residues long. V was cut by 1 base and J by 4 bases, with 13 bases left in between. Germline V CDR1 and CDR2: SGHRS, YFSETQ. This CDR3 reads CASSLPAIHPDTQYF. The CDR3 DNA sequence: TGCGCCAGCAGCTTGCCAGCGATTCATCCAGATACGCAGTATTTT. Full variable domain (rest looked up from reference TRBV5-1 and TRBJ2-3): KAGVTQTPRYLIKTRGQQVTLSCSPISGHRSVSWYQQTPGQGLQFLFEYFSETQRNKGNFPGRFSGRQFSNSRSEMNVSTLELGDSALYLCASSLPAIHPDTQYFGPGTRLTVL.

This clone has only one observation. The chain has TRBV27 and TRBJ1-2; D might be TRBD1 (5 bases). The CDR3 spans 13 residues. The V end was cut by 3 bases, the J end by 5 bases, with 10 bases between. Germline CDR1 reads MNHEY; CDR2 reads SMNVEV (reference sequence). The chain's CDR3 is CASSFSAGYGYTF. CDR3 DNA sequence: TGTGCCAGCAGTTTTTCGGCAGGGTATGGCTACACCTTC.

The rearrangement uses TRBV4-2 and TRBJ2-7; 8 nucleotides agree with TRBD2. Germline CDR1 LGHNA, CDR2 YNFKEQ. Trimming cost V 0 bases and J 1 base; bases outside gene matches: 2. The CDR3 loop spans 15 amino acids. CDR3 protein: CASSQDASGSYEQYF. The DNA of the CDR3 is TGTGCCAGCAGCCAAGACGCTAGCGGGTCCTACGAGCAGTACTTC.